The rows below give T cell receptor beta chains drawn from one sample of a study of shared clonotypes between healthy human individuals. The data were produced by immunoSEQ multiplex PCR, yet TCRdb's version contains in-frame clones alone and is incomplete. The data show around 500,000 clones, about 82% seen once. Sample: PBMCs. The receptors here all came from a woman in her thirties or forties in good health. Some clones in this sample may be carry-over from other donors' samples. Each CDR3 is given with its conserved first and last residue.

J,V,CDR3
TRBJ2-7,TRBV19,CASSIQGAYEQYF
TRBJ2-5,TRBV14,CASSQGLQGTGETQYF
TRBJ2-5,TRBV5-1,CASSLYGSGSSQTQYF
TRBJ2-2,TRBV6-5,CATRQALAGELFF
TRBJ2-2,TRBV6-4,CASSSELGGELFF
TRBJ1-1,TRBV28,CASRPRQGAGDENTEAFF
TRBJ2-5,TRBV28,CASTSLGRGSTRSGTSQYF
TRBJ2-1,TRBV10-3,CAITPSNGEPYNEQFF
TRBJ1-1,TRBV7-9,CASSVGTANTEAFF
TRBJ2-7,TRBV29-1,CSGGQGGYEQYF
TRBJ1-1,TRBV4-1,CASSPQRGNTEAFF
TRBJ2-3,TRBV28,CASSSVDRGDTQYF
TRBJ2-7,TRBV21-1,CASLGTYEQYF
TRBJ2-7,TRBV7-8,CASSRQGGEQYF
TRBJ2-7,TRBV27,CASSSSGRHEQYF
TRBJ1-3,TRBV5-6,CASSLGALGGNTIYF
TRBJ2-3,TRBV15,CATSMGTSPGTDTQYF
TRBJ2-7,TRBV28,CASSKMDPWEQYF
TRBJ2-1,TRBV18,CASSPGGLAAYNEQFF
TRBJ2-5,TRBV6-1,CASSEGGGAGVWETQYF
TRBJ2-3,TRBV9,CASSVERRSTDTQYF
TRBJ2-3,TRBV10-3,CAISGVGTDTQYF
TRBJ1-2,TRBV2,CASSDRGETDYGYTF
TRBJ2-7,TRBV6-5,CASRMDWEREQYF
TRBJ2-5,TRBV6-5,CASTLREGETQYF
TRBJ2-3,TRBV6-6,CASSYQQRAPDTQYF
TRBJ2-4,TRBV5-1,CASGAGGRNIQYF
TRBJ1-2,TRBV11-2,CASSLVYRGYGYTF
TRBJ2-1,TRBV7-2,CASRPNKMQTEQFF
TRBJ1-5,TRBV10-3,CAISVGRAQNQPQHF
TRBJ1-5,TRBV28,CASSLISAGAVYSNQPQHF
TRBJ1-4,TRBV28,CAIPAGGGNEKLFF
TRBJ2-1,TRBV5-4,CASRAGTSINEQFF
TRBJ2-3,TRBV7-2,CASSLGGTGVSDTQYF
TRBJ1-1,TRBV18,CASFGRENTEAFF
TRBJ1-2,TRBV19,CATHRGGFAWGYTF
TRBJ1-4,TRBV4-3,CASSQQQGAGEKLFF
TRBJ1-1,TRBV15,CATSSNRGPGAEAFF
TRBJ2-3,TRBV5-1,CASSLAAGSTDTQYF
TRBJ2-5,TRBV7-2,CASSLMGGQGETQYF
TRBJ1-5,TRBV28,CASRLSYSNQPQHF
TRBJ2-7,TRBV7-8,CASSLRGGEQYF
TRBJ1-1,TRBV4-2,CASSQDSRGNTEAFF
TRBJ2-1,TRBV9,CASSVEDKYNEQFF
TRBJ2-7,TRBV20-1,CSAIRQYEQYF
TRBJ2-2,TRBV2,CASSGLAGASTGELFF
TRBJ2-1,TRBV4-1,CASSQIAGGGFEQFF
TRBJ2-3,TRBV27,CASGLAGGGVTQYF